Below are 21 T cell receptor beta chains sequenced from a single sample in a study of blood T cell repertoires in COVID-19. TCRdb's table, derived via immunoSEQ multiplex PCR, lists solely in-frame clones and lacks some. The sample includes 55,000 to 70,000 clones, roughly nine tenths of them seen just once. The sequenced sample was peripheral blood. The receptor set was obtained from a middle-aged man with COVID-19, enrolled during active disease.

This chain joins TRBV7-8 and TRBJ1-5, with 7 bases identical to TRBD1. The V segment lost 1 base and the J segment 5 bases; nucleotides outside the gene matches: 5. Germline loops: CDR1 SGHVS, CDR2 FQNEAQ. CDR3 size: 15 residues. CDR3 sequence reads: CASSLEGQGDQPQHF. DNA for the CDR3: TGTGCCAGCAGCTTAGAAGGCCAGGGGGATCAGCCCCAGCATTTT.

The rearrangement links TRBV2 to TRBJ1-6, with D tentatively TRBD1 (5 bases). The V end was cut by 7 bases, the J end by 11 bases, with 9 bases between. The CDR3 covers 11 residues. The germline V gene encodes CDR1 SNHLY and CDR2 FYNNEI. The CDR3 DNA is TGTGCCAGCATGGCAGGGCCACCCCTCCACTTT. Translating gives CASMAGPPLHF.

The chain links TRBV25-1 to TRBJ2-7; TRBD1 aligns across 7 bases. This CDR3 contains 15 residues. The V segment lost 4 bases and the J segment 0 bases; nucleotides outside the gene matches: 6. Per germline, CDR1 MGHDK and CDR2 SYGVNS. The CDR3 protein is CASSGANRGSYEQYF. Here the CDR3 DNA reads TGTGCCAGCAGTGGGGCCAACAGGGGCTCCTACGAGCAGTACTTC.

This clone was seen a handful of times. The chain is built from TRBV12-3 or TRBV12-4 and TRBJ1-1; TRBD1 might be the D (6 bases). Trimming stripped 8 bases from V and 1 base from J, with 8 bases between. The CDR3 consists of 12 residues. The CDR3 here is CASQQGNTEAFF. CDR3 nucleotide sequence: TGTGCCAGCCAACAGGGGAACACTGAAGCTTTCTTT.

The V gene is TRBV28, the J gene TRBJ1-6, with 7 positions matching TRBD1. Germline CDR1 and CDR2: MDHEN and SYDVKM. V shed 6 bases, J shed 5 bases, and the junction held 13 bases outside the gene matches. This CDR3 has 17 residues. The CDR3 coding sequence is TGTGCCAGCAGGCCATTCGGGACAGCAACTAATAATTCACCCCTCCACTTT. Protein sequence: CASRPFGTATNNSPLHF.

The V gene is TRBV6-5, the J gene TRBJ1-5; weak D call: TRBD1 (6 bases). Between the trimmed V and J ends, which lost 8 bases and 1 base, there was a span of 12 bases. CDR3 length: 14 residues. The germline V gene has CDR1 MNHEY and CDR2 SVGAGI. The CDR3 coding sequence is TGTGCCAGCGGCGAGGGGACAAGCAATCAGCCCCAGCATTTT. Translation: CASGEGTSNQPQHF.

The chain carries TRBV9 and TRBJ1-4, with TRBD1 identical over 10 bases. CDR1 and CDR2 from the germline V gene are SGDLS and YYNGEE. The ends lost 3 bases at V and 7 bases at J; junction bases unmatched: 6. CDR3 length: 15 amino acids. The CDR3 sequence: CASSGRQGAPEKLFF. The CDR3 DNA sequence: TGTGCCAGCAGCGGCCGACAGGGGGCGCCTGAAAAACTGTTTTTT.

This clone was counted a single time. The genes are TRBV21-1 and TRBJ2-5; the DNA was not used to check the table's D call, TRBD1. TRBV21-1 is a known pseudogene. The CDR3 sequence is 16 residues long. The chain's CDR3 is CATHTGTGGWGETQYF. In DNA, the CDR3 is TGTGCCACCCACACCGGGACAGGGGGCTGGGGAGAGACCCAGTACTTC.

The gene calls are TRBV9 and TRBJ2-3; D is unclear. V shed 0 bases and J shed 0 bases, with 5 bases lying between them. CDR1 SGDLS and CDR2 YYNGEE come from the germline V gene. CDR3 size: 14 residues. CDR3 sequence (DNA): TGTGCCAGCAGCGTAGTAGTCAGCACAGATACGCAGTATTTT. This translates into CASSVVVSTDTQYF.

The chain joins TRBV5-1 to TRBJ1-3; 7 nucleotides agree with TRBD1. The CDR3 extends over 15 amino acids. Germline V gene sequence: CDR1 SGHRS, CDR2 YFSETQ. V was clipped by 1 base and J by 3 bases; unmatched bases: 4. The CDR3 region is CASSLQGGYGNTIYF. For the CDR3, the DNA is TGCGCCAGCAGCTTGCAAGGGGGCTATGGAAACACCATATATTTT. Based on the CDR3 plus reference TRBV5-1 and TRBJ1-3, the full variable domain is KAGVTQTPRYLIKTRGQQVTLSCSPISGHRSVSWYQQTPGQGLQFLFEYFSETQRNKGNFPGRFSGRQFSNSRSEMNVSTLELGDSALYLCASSLQGGYGNTIYFGEGSWLTVV.

The rearrangement links TRBV9 to TRBJ2-1; 11 bases are a match to TRBD2. Looked up from germline, CDR1 is SGDLS and CDR2 is YYNGEE. Losses at the gene ends were 3 bases for V and 4 bases for J; bases not matched to a gene: 9. This CDR3 spans 17 amino acids. In nucleotides, the CDR3 is TGTGCCAGCAGCGCACGTCCGGGACTAGCGGAATACAATGAGCAGTTCTTC. It translates to CASSARPGLAEYNEQFF.

This rearrangement joins TRBV21-1 to TRBJ2-3; no DNA check was done on the table's D call, TRBD1. TRBV21-1 is an annotated pseudogene. CDR3 size: 17 residues. CDR3 DNA sequence: TGTGCCAGCAGCAAACTGGGCGTCGAGGGGGTCACAGATACGCAGTATTTT. This gives the protein CASSKLGVEGVTDTQYF.

The chain uses TRBV19 and TRBJ2-2; 7 nucleotides agree with TRBD2. The germline gives CDR1 LNHDA, CDR2 SQIVND (reference sequence). After removal of 10 bases from V and 2 bases from J, the junction contained 10 bases not matched to a gene. The CDR3 runs 15 residues. CDR3 residues: CATSGGGTNTGELFF. The DNA of the CDR3 is TGTGCCACCTCTGGGGGGGGAACTAACACCGGGGAGCTGTTTTTT.

The J gene is TRBJ1-6, the V gene TRBV6-2 or TRBV6-3; D not resolved. The CDR3 contains 12 residues. Looked up from germline, CDR1 is MNHEY and CDR2 is SVGEGT. V lost 4 bases and J 8 bases, leaving 6 bases between the germline ends. Written as DNA, the CDR3 is TGTGCCAGCAGTTCGGGAGATTCACCCCTCCACTTT. It translates to CASSSGDSPLHF.

The chain is built from TRBV5-1 and TRBJ2-3; 7 nucleotides match TRBD1. J gave up 3 bases and V 0 bases, and 7 bases lay outside the gene matches. The V gene's germline CDR1 is SGHRS and CDR2 YFSETQ. There are 16 residues in the CDR3. This chain's CDR3 is CASSLGGQKTTDTQYF. In DNA form, the CDR3 reads TGCGCCAGCAGCTTGGGGGGACAGAAAACGACAGATACGCAGTATTTT.

This chain links TRBV5-1 with TRBJ2-7, with TRBD1 identical over 8 bases. Germline V gene lookup returns CDR1 SGHRS and CDR2 YFSETQ. J gave up 6 bases and V 7 bases, and 18 bases lay outside the gene matches. CDR3 size: 16 residues. The CDR3 coding sequence is TGCGCCAGCGCCCGTTCTGAGACAGGGGTTTCGGCCGAGCAGTACTTC. Its protein is CASARSETGVSAEQYF.

As for this clone: At one end, the junction sequence differs from germline, possibly due to a read error. CDR3 region: CATSDSQDSTYEQYF. The CDR3 nucleotides read TGTGCCACGAGTGACAGCCAGGACAGCACCTACGAGCAGTACTTC. The chain carries TRBV24-1 and TRBJ2-7, with D possibly matching TRBD1 (6 bases). Germline loops: CDR1 KGHDR, CDR2 SFDVKD. The CDR3 is 15 amino acids.

This chain uses TRBV12-3 or TRBV12-4 with TRBJ2-3, with 8 bases matching TRBD2. The length of the CDR3 is 13 residues. The V segment lost 2 bases and the J segment 9 bases; nucleotides outside the gene matches: 4. CDR3 nucleotide sequence: TGTGCCAGCAGTTTAAGCGGGGGATCGACGCAGTATTTT. Amino acid sequence: CASSLSGGSTQYF.

V and J are TRBV6-1 and TRBJ1-3, with a weak D call TRBD1 (5 bases). The germline CDR1 and CDR2 sequences are MNHNS and SASEGT. This CDR3 is built from 16 residues. V was cut by 3 bases and J by 4 bases, with 16 bases left in between. CDR3 sequence: CASSERREGRGNTIYF. As DNA, the CDR3 is TGTGCCAGCAGTGAGAGAAGGGAGGGGCGAGGAAACACCATATATTTT.

The count of this clone is one. V is TRBV19 and J is TRBJ2-7; a weak D match, TRBD1 (6 bases). This CDR3 is 14 amino acids long. The V end was cut by 1 base, the J end by 1 base, with 8 bases between. The V gene's germline CDR1 is LNHDA and CDR2 SQIVND (reference sequence). CDR3 region: CASSIGTASYEQYF. The CDR3 bases are TGTGCCAGTAGTATAGGGACAGCATCCTACGAGCAGTACTTC.

The chain uses TRBV27 and TRBJ2-2; 13 bases fit TRBD2. The V gene's germline CDR1 is MNHEY and CDR2 SMNVEV (reference sequence). The length of the CDR3 is 16 residues. With V trimmed by 5 bases and J by 7 bases, 7 bases remained unmatched. CDR3 sequence reads: CASSRGTSGVNGELFF. CDR3 sequence (DNA): TGTGCCAGCAGTCGCGGGACTAGCGGGGTGAACGGGGAGCTGTTTTTT.